The 14 T cell receptor beta chains below all came from one sample that was sequenced in a study of shared clonotypes between healthy human individuals. The method was immunoSEQ multiplex PCR; TCRdb's version includes in-frame clones alone and lacks a portion of them. The data contain about 580,000 clones, roughly 98% of them singletons. CD45RO-negative, CCR7-positively selected cells formed the naive CD8 fraction, excluding terminally differentiated effector memory CD45RA+ cells. What was sequenced was naive CD8+ T cells sorted from blood. The receptors stem from a young man in good health.

V and J are TRBV30 and TRBJ2-3, with D perhaps matching TRBD2 (6 bases). V was cut by 1 base and J by 0 bases, with 23 bases left in between. From germline, CDR1 is GTSNPN and CDR2 SVGIG (reference sequence). The CDR3 length is 19 residues. The CDR3, as DNA: TGTGCCTGGAGTGGTCCGGGGGACGGCAAAGGAACTAGCACAGATACGCAGTATTTT. Translating gives CAWSGPGDGKGTSTDTQYF.

The chain recombines TRBV6-1 with TRBJ2-3; weak D call: TRBD2 (5 bases). From germline, CDR1 is MNHNS and CDR2 SASEGT. The CDR3 is 14 amino acids. The V end lost 8 bases, the J end lost 1 base, and 13 bases lay between the germline ends. The DNA of the CDR3 is TGTGCCAGCCCCGAGGGAGTCCGCACAGATACGCAGTATTTT. Amino acids: CASPEGVRTDTQYF.

The V gene is TRBV18, the J gene TRBJ2-7, with 12 nucleotides matching TRBD1. After removal of 3 bases from V and 7 bases from J, the junction contained 4 bases not matched to a gene. CDR3 size: 14 residues. Germline CDR1 KGHSH, CDR2 LQKENI. Written as DNA, the CDR3 is TGTGCCAGCTCACCCGGGACAGGGGGCTGGGAGCAGTACTTC. This translates into CASSPGTGGWEQYF.

This clone was found once. The same CDR3 arises from other DNA sequences in this sample as well. CDR3 bases: TGTGCCAGCAGTTATGCTCTGGAGCAGTACTTC. Its translation is CASSYALEQYF. This chain uses TRBV6-5 with TRBJ2-7, with unresolved D. V was clipped by 3 bases and J by 7 bases, with 7 bases between them. Germline lookup yields CDR1 MNHEY and CDR2 SVGAGI. The length of the CDR3 is 11 residues.

This chain joins TRBV4-2 and TRBJ2-1; D possibly corresponds to TRBD1 (5 bases). CDR3 size: 16 residues. V was clipped by 1 base and J by 0 bases, with 10 bases between them. CDR1 and CDR2 from the germline V gene are LGHNA and YNFKEQ. In DNA, the CDR3 is TGTGCCAGCAGCCAAGTAGACAGAAGCTCCTACAATGAGCAGTTCTTC. Protein sequence: CASSQVDRSSYNEQFF.

The rearrangement uses TRBV5-5 and TRBJ2-7; the D is unclear. The germline gives CDR1 SGHKS, CDR2 YYEKEE (reference sequence). Trimming cost V 3 bases and J 1 base, with 17 bases left between them. The CDR3 extends over 16 amino acids. The CDR3 nucleotides are TGTGCCAGCAGCTACCTTGGTAAGGCCAAATCCTACGAGCAGTACTTC. This gives the protein CASSYLGKAKSYEQYF.

This clone was counted a single time. The rearrangement joins TRBV28 to TRBJ1-1; 9 bases map to TRBD1. CDR1 is MDHEN and CDR2 is SYDVKM in the germline V gene. There are 14 residues in the CDR3. The V gene end was trimmed by 4 bases and the J gene end by 4 bases; junction bases not matched to a gene: 4. The CDR3 DNA reads as TGTGCCAGCAGTTCCGCACAGGGGGCCACTGAAGCTTTCTTT. Translation gives CASSSAQGATEAFF.

The chain has TRBV15 and TRBJ2-5, with 8 positions matching TRBD1. After removal of 5 bases from V and 5 bases from J, the junction contained 4 bases not matched to a gene. Germline V gene data show CDR1 as LNHNV and CDR2 as YYDKDF (reference sequence). The CDR3 spans 13 residues. CDR3 nucleotides: TGTGCCACCAGCTACCGACAGGGGGAGACCCAGTACTTC. Translated, it gives CATSYRQGETQYF.

The chain carries TRBV7-2 and TRBJ1-2; no reliable D call. The V end lost 5 bases, the J end lost 6 bases, and 13 bases lay between the germline ends. Germline CDR1 is SGHTA and CDR2 is FQGNSA. CDR3 length: 13 amino acids. The CDR3 bases are TGTGCCAGCAGCGCGAGTTCCCGAAATGGCTACACCTTC. Residues: CASSASSRNGYTF.

The rearrangement links TRBV5-6 to TRBJ2-7, with 8 nucleotides matching TRBD2. This CDR3 region has 15 residues. Germline CDR1 is SGHDT and CDR2 is YYEEEE. With 0 bases clipped from V and 3 bases from J, the junction kept 5 bases outside the gene matches. The chain's CDR3 is CASSLGSGSFYEQYF. The DNA for the CDR3 is TGTGCCAGCAGCTTGGGGAGCGGGAGTTTCTACGAGCAGTACTTC.

The chain carries TRBV14 and TRBJ2-1, with TRBD2 matching over 11 bases. This CDR3 is built from 15 residues. J was trimmed by 7 bases and V by 4 bases; bases with no gene match: 6. In germline, CDR1 is SGHDN, CDR2 FVKESK. The CDR3 here is CASSPLAGGSNEQFF. DNA for the CDR3: TGTGCCAGCAGCCCCTTAGCGGGAGGGTCTAATGAGCAGTTCTTC.

This sequence joins TRBV18 and TRBJ2-3; the match to TRBD2 covers 7 bases. The CDR3 loop spans 16 amino acids. Germline values: CDR1 KGHSH, CDR2 LQKENI. With 6 bases clipped from V and 5 bases from J, the junction kept 14 bases outside the gene matches. CDR3 bases: TGTGCCAGCTCTCAGAAGGACGGGAGGCCCGTAGATACGCAGTATTTT. Translated, it gives CASSQKDGRPVDTQYF.

Remarks on this clone: This sample includes further DNA sequences coding for the same CDR3. J is TRBJ2-2 and V is TRBV5-6; TRBD1 is a possible D gene (5 bases). The CDR3 length is 13 residues. Germline V gives CDR1 SGHDT, CDR2 YYEEEE. The V gene lost 1 base and the J gene lost 6 bases, with 7 bases spanning the gap. DNA for the CDR3: TGTGCCAGCAGCTTGTGGGGCGCCGGGGAGCTGTTTTTT. This encodes CASSLWGAGELFF.

The chain joins TRBV29-1 to TRBJ2-2, with TRBD2 matching 12 bases. The V gene end was trimmed by 5 bases and the J gene end by 6 bases; junction bases not matched to a gene: 4. The CDR3 loop spans 14 amino acids. CDR1 and CDR2 (germline): SQVTM, ANQGSEA. This chain's CDR3 is CSVRTSGIAGELFF. In DNA, the CDR3 is TGCAGCGTTAGGACTAGCGGGATAGCCGGGGAGCTGTTTTTT.